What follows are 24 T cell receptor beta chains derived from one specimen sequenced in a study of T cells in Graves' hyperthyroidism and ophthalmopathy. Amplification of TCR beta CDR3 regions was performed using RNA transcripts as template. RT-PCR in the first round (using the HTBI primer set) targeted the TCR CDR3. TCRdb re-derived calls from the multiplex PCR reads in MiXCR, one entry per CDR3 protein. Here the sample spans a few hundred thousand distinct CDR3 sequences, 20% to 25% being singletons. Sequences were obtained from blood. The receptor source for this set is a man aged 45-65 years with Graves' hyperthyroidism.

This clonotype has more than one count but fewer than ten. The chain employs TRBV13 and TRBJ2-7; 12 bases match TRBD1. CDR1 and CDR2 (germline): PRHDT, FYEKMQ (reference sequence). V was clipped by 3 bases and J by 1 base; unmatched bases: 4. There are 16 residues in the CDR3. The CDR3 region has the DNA TGTGCCAGCAGCTTCGGGACAGGGGGCCGATCCTACGAGCAGTACTTC. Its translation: CASSFGTGGRSYEQYF. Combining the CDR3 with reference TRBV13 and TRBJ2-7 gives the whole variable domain AAGVIQSPRHLIKEKRETATLKCYPIPRHDTVYWYQQGPGQDPQFLISFYEKMQSDKGSIPDRFSAQQFSDYHSELNMSSLELGDSALYFCASSFGTGGRSYEQYFGPGTRLTVT.

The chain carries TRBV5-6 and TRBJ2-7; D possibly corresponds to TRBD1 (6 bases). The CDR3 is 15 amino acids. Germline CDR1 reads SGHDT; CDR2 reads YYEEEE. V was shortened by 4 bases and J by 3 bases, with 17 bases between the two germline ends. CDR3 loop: CASSPGAGAFYEQYF. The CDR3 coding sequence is TGTGCCAGCAGCCCCGGGGCAGGGGCCTTCTACGAGCAGTACTTC. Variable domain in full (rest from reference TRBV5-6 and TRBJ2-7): DAGVTQSPTHLIKTRGQQVTLRCSPKSGHDTVSWYQQALGQGPQFIFQYYEEEERQRGNFPDRFSGHQFPNYSSELNVNALLLGDSALYLCASSPGAGAFYEQYFGPGTRLTVT.

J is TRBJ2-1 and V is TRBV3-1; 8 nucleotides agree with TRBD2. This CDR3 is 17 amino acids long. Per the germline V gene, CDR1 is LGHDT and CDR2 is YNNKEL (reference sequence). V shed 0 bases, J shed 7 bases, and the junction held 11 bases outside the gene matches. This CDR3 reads CASSQEVGLAGRNEQFF. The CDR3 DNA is TGTGCCAGCAGCCAAGAGGTTGGGCTAGCGGGTCGGAATGAGCAGTTCTTC.

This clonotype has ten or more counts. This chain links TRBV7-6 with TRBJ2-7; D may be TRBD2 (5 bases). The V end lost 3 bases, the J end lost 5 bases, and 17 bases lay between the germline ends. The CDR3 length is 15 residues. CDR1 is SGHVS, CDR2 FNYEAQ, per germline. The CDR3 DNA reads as TGTGCCAGCAGCTTGATGAGGGAAGGAGTGGACGAGCAGTACTTC. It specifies CASSLMREGVDEQYF.

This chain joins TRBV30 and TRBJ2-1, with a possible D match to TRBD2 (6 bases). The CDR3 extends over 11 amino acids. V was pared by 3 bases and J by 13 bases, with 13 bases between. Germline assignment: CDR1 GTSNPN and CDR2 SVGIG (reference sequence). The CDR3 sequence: CAWSYRDLQFF. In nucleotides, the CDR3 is TGTGCCTGGAGCTACCGGGACTTACAGTTCTTC.

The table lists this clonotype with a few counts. The CDR3 region has the DNA TGCGCCAGCAGCTTGGCTTCGGGCCGCCTAGAGCAGTACTTC. Translating it yields CASSLASGRLEQYF. The chain uses TRBV5-1 and TRBJ2-7; D unresolved. Trimming took off 0 bases at V and 7 bases at J, with 14 bases between the two ends. Germline CDR1 and CDR2: SGHRS and YFSETQ. The CDR3 totals 14 residues.

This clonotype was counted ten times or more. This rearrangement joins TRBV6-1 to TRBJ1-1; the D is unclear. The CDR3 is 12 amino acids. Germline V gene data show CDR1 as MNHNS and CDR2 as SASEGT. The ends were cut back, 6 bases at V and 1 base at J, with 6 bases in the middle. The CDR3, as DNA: TGTGCCAGCAGCCGGCGGAACACTGAAGCTTTCTTT. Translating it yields CASSRRNTEAFF.

The CDR3 is CASSVPGANIQYF. The CDR3 nucleotides read TGTGCCAGCAGCGTGCCGGGAGCAAACATTCAGTACTTC. This chain joins TRBV11-1 and TRBJ2-4; a possible D gene is TRBD2 (6 bases). From germline, CDR1 is SGHAT and CDR2 FQDESV (reference sequence). The CDR3 contains 13 residues. V lost 5 bases, J lost 6 bases, and 11 bases lay in between.

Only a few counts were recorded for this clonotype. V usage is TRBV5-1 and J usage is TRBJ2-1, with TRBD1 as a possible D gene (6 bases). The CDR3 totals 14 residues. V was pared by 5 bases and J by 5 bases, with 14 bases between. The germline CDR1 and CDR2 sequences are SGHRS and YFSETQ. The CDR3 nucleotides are TGCGCCAGCAGTCGGGAAACAGGGCACAATGAGCAGTTCTTC. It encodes CASSRETGHNEQFF. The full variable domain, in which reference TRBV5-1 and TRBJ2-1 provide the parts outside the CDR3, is KAGVTQTPRYLIKTRGQQVTLSCSPISGHRSVSWYQQTPGQGLQFLFEYFSETQRNKGNFPGRFSGRQFSNSRSEMNVSTLELGDSALYLCASSRETGHNEQFFGPGTRLTVL.

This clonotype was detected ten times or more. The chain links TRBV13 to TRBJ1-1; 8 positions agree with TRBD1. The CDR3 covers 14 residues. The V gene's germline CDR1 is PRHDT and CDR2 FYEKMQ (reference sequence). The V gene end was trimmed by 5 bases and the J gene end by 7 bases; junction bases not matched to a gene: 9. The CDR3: CASSTTPGTGEAFF. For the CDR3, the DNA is TGTGCCAGCAGCACAACCCCCGGGACAGGTGAAGCTTTCTTT.

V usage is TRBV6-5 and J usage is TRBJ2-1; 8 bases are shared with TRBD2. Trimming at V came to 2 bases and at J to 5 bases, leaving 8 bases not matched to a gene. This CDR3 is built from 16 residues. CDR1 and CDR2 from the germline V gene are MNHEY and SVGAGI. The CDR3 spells CASSYPSGFGHNEQFF. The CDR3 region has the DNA TGTGCCAGCAGTTACCCTAGCGGGTTCGGTCACAATGAGCAGTTCTTC.

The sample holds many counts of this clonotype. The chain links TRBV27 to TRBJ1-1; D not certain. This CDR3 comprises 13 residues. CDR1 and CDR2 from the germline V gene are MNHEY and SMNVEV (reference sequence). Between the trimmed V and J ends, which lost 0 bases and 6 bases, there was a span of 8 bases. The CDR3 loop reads CASSLSSGSEAFF. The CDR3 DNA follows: TGTGCCAGCAGTTTATCGTCTGGGTCTGAAGCTTTCTTT.

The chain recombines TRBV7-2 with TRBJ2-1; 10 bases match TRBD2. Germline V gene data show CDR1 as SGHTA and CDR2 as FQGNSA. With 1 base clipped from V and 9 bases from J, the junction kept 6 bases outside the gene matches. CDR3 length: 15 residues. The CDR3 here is CASSLGSGLASEQFF. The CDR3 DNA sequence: TGTGCCAGCAGCTTAGGGTCGGGACTAGCGTCTGAGCAGTTCTTC.

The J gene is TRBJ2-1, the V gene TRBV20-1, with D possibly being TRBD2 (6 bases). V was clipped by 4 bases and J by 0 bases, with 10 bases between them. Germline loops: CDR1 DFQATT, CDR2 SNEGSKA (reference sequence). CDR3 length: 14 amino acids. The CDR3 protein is CSATDYGSYNEQFF. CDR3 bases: TGCAGTGCTACGGACTATGGCTCCTACAATGAGCAGTTCTTC.

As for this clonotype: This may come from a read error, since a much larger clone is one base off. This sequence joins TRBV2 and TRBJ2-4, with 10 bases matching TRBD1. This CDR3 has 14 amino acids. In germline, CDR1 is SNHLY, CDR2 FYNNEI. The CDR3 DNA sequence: TGTGCCGGCAGCGACGGACAGGGGGAAAACATTCAGTACTTC. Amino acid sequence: CAGSDGQGENIQYF.

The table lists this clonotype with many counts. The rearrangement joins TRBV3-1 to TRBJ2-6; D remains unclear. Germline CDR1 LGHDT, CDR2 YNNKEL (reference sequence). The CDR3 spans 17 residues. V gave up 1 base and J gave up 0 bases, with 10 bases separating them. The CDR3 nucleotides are TGTGCCAGCAGCCAAGGCGAAGGGATCTCTGGGGCCAACGTCCTGACTTTC. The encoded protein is CASSQGEGISGANVLTF.

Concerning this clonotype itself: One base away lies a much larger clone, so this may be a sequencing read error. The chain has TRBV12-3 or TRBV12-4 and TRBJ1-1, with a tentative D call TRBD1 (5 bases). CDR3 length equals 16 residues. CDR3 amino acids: CASSLDWIGANTEASF. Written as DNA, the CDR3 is TGTGCCAGCAGTTTAGATTGGATTGGGGCGAACACTGAAGCTTCCTTT.

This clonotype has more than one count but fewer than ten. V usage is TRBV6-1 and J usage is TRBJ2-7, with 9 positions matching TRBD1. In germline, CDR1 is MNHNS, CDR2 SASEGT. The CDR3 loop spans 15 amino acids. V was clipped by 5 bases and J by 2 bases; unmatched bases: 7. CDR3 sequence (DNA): TGTGCCAGCAGTACCTCCGGGACAGGGACCTACGAGCAGTACTTC. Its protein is CASSTSGTGTYEQYF.

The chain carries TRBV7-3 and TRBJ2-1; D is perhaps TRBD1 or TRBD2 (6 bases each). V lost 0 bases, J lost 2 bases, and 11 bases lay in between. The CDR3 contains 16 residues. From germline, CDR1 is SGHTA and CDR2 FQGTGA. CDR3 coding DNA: TGTGCCAGCAGCTTAACTCCAGGGGAGGCCTACAATGAGCAGTTCTTC. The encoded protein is CASSLTPGEAYNEQFF.

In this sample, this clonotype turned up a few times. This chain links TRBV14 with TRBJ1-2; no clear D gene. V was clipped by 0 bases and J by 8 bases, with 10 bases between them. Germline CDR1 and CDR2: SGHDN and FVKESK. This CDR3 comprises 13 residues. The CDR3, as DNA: TGTGCCAGCAGCCAAGACCCAGGATGGGGCTACACCTTC. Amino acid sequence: CASSQDPGWGYTF. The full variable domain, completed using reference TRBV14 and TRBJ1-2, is EAGVTQFPSHSVIEKGQTVTLRCDPISGHDNLYWYRRVMGKEIKFLLHFVKESKQDESGMPNNRFLAERTGGTYSTLKVQPAELEDSGVYFCASSQDPGWGYTFGSGTRLTVV.

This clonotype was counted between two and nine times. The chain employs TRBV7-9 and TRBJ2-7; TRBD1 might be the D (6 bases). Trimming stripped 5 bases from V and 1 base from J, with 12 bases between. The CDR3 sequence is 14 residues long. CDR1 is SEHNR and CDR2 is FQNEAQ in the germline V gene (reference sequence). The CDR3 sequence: CASSTRDTSYEQYF. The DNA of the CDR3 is TGTGCCAGCAGCACCCGGGACACATCCTACGAGCAGTACTTC.

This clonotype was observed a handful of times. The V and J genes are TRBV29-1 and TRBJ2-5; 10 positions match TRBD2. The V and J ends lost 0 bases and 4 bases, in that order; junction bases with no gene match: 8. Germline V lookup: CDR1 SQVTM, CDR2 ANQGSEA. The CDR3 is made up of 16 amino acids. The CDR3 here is CSVEDSTSGKLETQYF. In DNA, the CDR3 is TGCAGCGTTGAAGATAGTACTAGCGGGAAATTAGAGACCCAGTACTTC.

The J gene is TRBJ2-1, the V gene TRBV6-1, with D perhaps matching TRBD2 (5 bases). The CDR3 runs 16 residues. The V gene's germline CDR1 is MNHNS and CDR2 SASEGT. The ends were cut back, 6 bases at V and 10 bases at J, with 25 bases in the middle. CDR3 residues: CASSWTKGRGSTEQFF. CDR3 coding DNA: TGTGCCAGCAGCTGGACCAAAGGGAGAGGATCCACCGAGCAGTTCTTC.

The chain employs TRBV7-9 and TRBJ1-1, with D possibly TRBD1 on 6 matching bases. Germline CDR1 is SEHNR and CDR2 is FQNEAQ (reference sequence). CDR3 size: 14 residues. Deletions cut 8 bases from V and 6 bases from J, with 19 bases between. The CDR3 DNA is TGTGCCAGCCGCCCAAACAGGACAGTCCCTGAAGCTTTCTTT. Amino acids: CASRPNRTVPEAFF.